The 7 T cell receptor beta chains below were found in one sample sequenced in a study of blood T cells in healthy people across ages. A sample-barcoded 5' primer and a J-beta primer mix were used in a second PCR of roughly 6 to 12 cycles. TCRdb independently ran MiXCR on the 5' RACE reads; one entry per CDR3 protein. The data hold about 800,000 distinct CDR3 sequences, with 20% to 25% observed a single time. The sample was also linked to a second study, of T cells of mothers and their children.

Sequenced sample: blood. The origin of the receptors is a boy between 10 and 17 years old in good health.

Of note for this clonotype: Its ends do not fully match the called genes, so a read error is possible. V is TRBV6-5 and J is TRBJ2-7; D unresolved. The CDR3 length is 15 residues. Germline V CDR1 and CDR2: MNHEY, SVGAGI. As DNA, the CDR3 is TGTGCCAGCAGTTACGATCCGGCAGGCGGCTACGAGCAGTGCTTC. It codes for CASSYDPAGGYEQCF.

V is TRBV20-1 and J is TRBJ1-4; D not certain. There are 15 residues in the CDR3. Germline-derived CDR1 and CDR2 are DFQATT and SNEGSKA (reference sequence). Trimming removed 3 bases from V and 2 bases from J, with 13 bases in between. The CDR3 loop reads CSASLAPGTNEKLFF. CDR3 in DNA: TGCAGTGCTAGCCTCGCCCCGGGGACTAATGAAAAACTGTTTTTT.

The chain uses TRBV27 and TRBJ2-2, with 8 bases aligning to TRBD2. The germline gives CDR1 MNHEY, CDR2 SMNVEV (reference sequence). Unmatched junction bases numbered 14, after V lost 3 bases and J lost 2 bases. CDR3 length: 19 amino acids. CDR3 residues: CASSFYPFGRGANTGELFF. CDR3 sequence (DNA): TGTGCCAGCAGTTTCTACCCCTTCGGGCGGGGGGCAAACACCGGGGAGCTGTTTTTT.

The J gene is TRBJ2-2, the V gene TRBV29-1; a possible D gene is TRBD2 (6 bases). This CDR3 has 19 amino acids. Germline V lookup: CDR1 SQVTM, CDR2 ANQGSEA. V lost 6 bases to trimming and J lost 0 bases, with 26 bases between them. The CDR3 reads CSVTVGWGGEISNTGELFF. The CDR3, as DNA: TGCAGCGTGACCGTTGGGTGGGGAGGAGAAATCTCGAACACCGGGGAGCTGTTTTTT.

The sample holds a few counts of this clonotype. The CDR3 region is CASSWGHSTGELFF. The DNA of the CDR3 is TGTGCCAGCAGCTGGGGACACTCGACCGGGGAGCTGTTTTTT. The chain couples TRBV5-5 to TRBJ2-2; TRBD1 is a possible D gene (6 bases). This CDR3 region has 14 residues. CDR1 and CDR2 from the germline V gene are SGHKS and YYEKEE (reference sequence). V lost 3 bases to trimming and J lost 5 bases, with 11 bases between them.

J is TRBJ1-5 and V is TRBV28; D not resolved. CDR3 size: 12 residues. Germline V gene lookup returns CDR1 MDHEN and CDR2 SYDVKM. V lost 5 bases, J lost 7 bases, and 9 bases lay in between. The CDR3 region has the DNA TGTGCCAGCAGTCCTCGCATCCAGCCCCAGCATTTT. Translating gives CASSPRIQPQHF.

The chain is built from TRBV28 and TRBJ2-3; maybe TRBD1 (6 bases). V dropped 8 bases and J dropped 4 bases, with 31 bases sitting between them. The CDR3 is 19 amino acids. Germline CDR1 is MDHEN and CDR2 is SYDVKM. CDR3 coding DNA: TGTGCCAGCGACCAATTGACAGGCATAATCGACGTGTCCTCAGATACGCAGTATTTT. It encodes CASDQLTGIIDVSSDTQYF. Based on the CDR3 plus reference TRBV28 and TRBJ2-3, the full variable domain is DVKVTQSSRYLVKRTGEKVFLECVQDMDHENMFWYRQDPGLGLRLIYFSYDVKMKEKGDIPEGYSVSREKKERFSLILESASTNQTSMYLCASDQLTGIIDVSSDTQYFGPGTRLTVL.